This entry describes one T cell receptor (beta chain). Its antigen remains unidentified. The junction differs from germline at one of its ends, possibly a read error. CDR1 and CDR2 (germline): WSHSY, SAAADI. CDR3 length: 17 residues. The treatment was: approximately nine-day PBMC culture with coronavirus spike peptide pools or control peptides (ViraFEST assay). A few million PBMCs per well were cultured with 8.5 to 10 IU/ml IL-2 and about 10 ug/ml peptide pools. Scientists separated out CD4+ T cells through negative selection following 10 days in culture. CD4+ T cells that had been cultured provided DNA sequenced with the Oncomine TCR Beta short-read assay. It was from cultured CD4+ T cells that genomic DNA was extracted. TCRdb reanalysed the PCR reads using MiXCR and keeps one entry per CDR3 protein. Of under 25,000 distinct CDR3 sequences listed, around 41% are singletons. This sample is drawn from a study of vaccination and CD4 T cells after COVID-19. As for the study in general: Recovered patients in the cohort numbered six men and four women, two of them Hispanic.

The chain uses TRBV10-2 and TRBJ1-1; TRBD1 agrees at 7 bases. The sequence was obtained from a human donor with COVID-19. Sequencing was done on a sample of cultured CD4+ T cells from blood. CDR3 loop: CASRARGQVGTNTGAFF. DNA for the CDR3: TGCGCCAGCAGAGCGCGAGGACAGGTGGGAACGAACACTGGAGCTTTCTTT.